A single sample is the source of the 20 T cell receptor beta chains below, sequenced in a study of T cells in women clearing cervical HPV infection (dated 2018 in TCRdb). Library preparation used the immunoSEQ multiplex PCR assay. Sourced from immuneACCESS, this table was stored by TCRdb with only in-frame sequences that have V and J called. A share of the clones is absent; for the studies checked, an unresolved V gene accounts for under half, and the remainder has no known explanation. The sample's table covers 15,000 or so clones. The top ten clones comprise roughly a tenth of the sample. Sequencing was performed on blood buffy coat. Receptors were obtained from a woman aged 18-70 years with a cervical HPV16 infection that either progressed to CIN3+ or cleared (not recorded which).

For this clone: The read stops 3 residues short of the end of the CDR3; the missing end is completed from the germline J gene. The rearrangement uses TRBV12-3 or TRBV12-4 and TRBJ2-2; TRBD2 matches 7 bases. The CDR3 totals 13 residues. CDR3 sequence: CASGLSGNEKLFF. CDR3 DNA (partial): TGTGCCAGTGGGCTCAGCGGGAATGAAAAG.

Concerning this clone itself: The DNA ends 3 residues before the CDR3 does, and the rest of the CDR3 is filled in from the germline J gene. The rearrangement uses TRBV9 and TRBJ2-3; 7 positions agree with TRBD2. CDR1 is SGDLS, CDR2 YYNGEE, per germline. This CDR3 region has 16 residues. The chain's CDR3 is CASSPRWGGYEETQYF. Partial CDR3 DNA: TGTGCCAGCAGCCCTCGATGGGGGGGTTACGAAGAGACG.

Of note for this clone: The read stops 3 residues short of the end of the CDR3; the missing end is completed from the germline J gene. Different DNA sequences within this sample yield the same CDR3. This rearrangement joins TRBV7-2 to TRBJ2-7; 10 bases line up with TRBD2. After removal of 5 bases from V and 1 base from J, the junction contained 2 bases not matched to a gene. CDR1 and CDR2 (germline): SGHTA, FQGNSA. This CDR3 is 14 amino acids long. The CDR3 here is CASSPGLASYEQYF. The CDR3 DNA, read in part, is TGTGCCAGCAGCCCGGGACTAGCGTCCTACGAG.

The CDR3 sequence is CASSPQFLAGEGTQYF. CDR3 bases read: TGTGCCAGCTCACCCCAATTCTTGGCGGGGGAGGGTACG. J is TRBJ2-3 and V is TRBV18; 7 bases are shared with TRBD2. The read ends 3 residues shy of where the CDR3 ends; the end is completed using the germline J gene. The CDR3 loop spans 16 amino acids. J was trimmed by 8 bases and V by 3 bases; bases with no gene match: 14. Germline CDR1 and CDR2: KGHSH and LQKENI. Looking up the rest from reference TRBV18 and TRBJ2-3 gives the full variable domain: NAGVMQNPRHLVRRRGQEARLRCSPMKGHSHVYWYRQLPEEGLKFMVYLQKENIIDESGMPKERFSAEFPKEGPSILRIQQVVRGDSAAYFCASSPQFLAGEGTQYFGPGTRLTVL.

Concerning this clone itself: The CDR3 end lies 3 residues beyond the end of the read and is filled in from the germline J gene. The chain uses TRBV28 and TRBJ2-1; 11 bases agree with TRBD2. This CDR3 contains 16 residues. V lost 5 bases to trimming and J lost 5 bases; unmatched junction nucleotides: 8. CDR1 MDHEN and CDR2 SYDVKM come from the germline V gene. The part of the CDR3 DNA that was read is TGTGCCAGCAGTCCACTCTCTAGCGGGGGGAACAATGAG. Its translation: CASSPLSSGGNNE. The CDR3, in full, reads CASSPLSSGGNNEQFF.

Concerning this clone itself: The read halts 3 residues ahead of the CDR3 end, with the missing end drawn from the germline J gene. The chain uses TRBV18 and TRBJ2-7, with unresolved D. V dropped 4 bases and J dropped 6 bases, with 16 bases sitting between them. In germline, CDR1 is KGHSH, CDR2 LQKENI. The CDR3 sequence is 14 residues long. The chain's CDR3 is CASSLGGLASEQYF. The DNA read from the CDR3 is TGTGCCAGCTCACTAGGTGGGTTAGCTTCCGAG. Variable domain in full (rest from reference TRBV18 and TRBJ2-7): NAGVMQNPRHLVRRRGQEARLRCSPMKGHSHVYWYRQLPEEGLKFMVYLQKENIIDESGMPKERFSAEFPKEGPSILRIQQVVRGDSAAYFCASSLGGLASEQYFGPGTRLTVT.

The sequenced CDR3 bases are TGTGCCAGCAGTGAAGATGTGGGCGCTAATGAAAAG. It specifies CASSEDVGANEK. The whole CDR3 sequence is CASSEDVGANEKLFF. The V call is TRBV6-1, the J call TRBJ2-2; D is undetermined. The read terminates 3 residues ahead of where the CDR3 ends, so the germline J gene completes it. The CDR3 is 15 amino acids. Germline V gene sequence: CDR1 MNHNS, CDR2 SASEGT.

As concerns this clone: Read coverage stops 3 residues before the CDR3 terminus; the germline J gene supplies the remainder. The gene calls are TRBV6-2 or TRBV6-3 and TRBJ2-5; D not resolved. The CDR3 covers 12 residues. With 0 bases removed from V and 6 bases from J, the gap between germline ends came to 5 bases. CDR1 and CDR2 from the germline V gene are MNHEY and SVGEGT. CDR3 DNA (partial): TGTGCCAGCAGTTACTCCGCTAAGACC. It encodes CASSYSAKT. The entire CDR3 protein reads CASSYSAKTQYF.

About this clone itself: With the read ending 3 residues before the CDR3 end, the germline J gene is used to fill in that end. This rearrangement joins TRBV7-2 to TRBJ2-7, with TRBD1 matching 7 bases. The CDR3 is 18 amino acids. CDR1 and CDR2 from the germline V gene are SGHTA and FQGNSA. Trimming at V came to 0 bases and at J to 2 bases, leaving 13 bases not matched to a gene. Here the CDR3 reads CASSLALKRTGTAYEQYF. The CDR3 DNA, read in part, is TGTGCCAGCAGCTTAGCCTTAAAAAGGACAGGTACCGCCTACGAG.

Judged by frequency, this clone is medium-sized. The read is 3 residues too short to cover the CDR3 end, so that end is filled in from the germline J gene. The V call is TRBV7-8, the J call TRBJ2-1; D call uncertain. The CDR3 runs to 17 residues. The ends were cut back, 5 bases at V and 0 bases at J, with 17 bases in the middle. Germline-derived CDR1 and CDR2 are SGHVS and FQNEAQ. CDR3 protein: CASSAYAAYSSYNEQFF. CDR3 DNA, as far as it was read: TGTGCCAGCAGCGCATACGCTGCCTATAGCTCCTACAATGAG.

Worth noting for this clone: The sequenced fragment ends 3 residues before the CDR3 boundary, so the rest is inferred from the germline J gene. The chain carries TRBV2 and TRBJ2-7; D is undetermined. The germline V gene has CDR1 SNHLY and CDR2 FYNNEI. V lost 6 bases to trimming and J lost 5 bases, with 11 bases between them. The CDR3 runs 12 residues. Partial CDR3 DNA: TGTGCCAGCAGGGCCGATACGAACGAG. Protein sequence: CASRADTNE. The whole CDR3 is CASRADTNEQYF. Filled out from reference TRBV2 and TRBJ2-7, the complete variable domain reads EPEVTQTPSHQVTQMGQEVILRCVPISNHLYFYWYRQILGQKVEFLVSFYNNEISEKSEIFDDQFSVERPDGSNFTLKIRSTKLEDSAMYFCASRADTNEQYFGPGTRLTVT.

With regard to this clone: The read falls 3 residues short of the CDR3 end, and the missing part is taken from the germline J gene. The genes are TRBV5-1 and TRBJ2-3; D possibly corresponds to TRBD1 (5 bases). Germline V gene sequence: CDR1 SGHRS, CDR2 YFSETQ. The CDR3 has 13 residues. V was pared by 5 bases and J by 1 base, with 8 bases between. The covered CDR3 bases are TGCGCCAGCAGGATACAGGGCACAGATACG. Translation gives CASRIQGTDT. The whole CDR3 region reads CASRIQGTDTQYF. The full variable domain, its missing parts supplied by reference TRBV5-1 and TRBJ2-3, is KAGVTQTPRYLIKTRGQQVTLSCSPISGHRSVSWYQQTPGQGLQFLFEYFSETQRNKGNFPGRFSGRQFSNSRSEMNVSTLELGDSALYLCASRIQGTDTQYFGPGTRLTVL.

Worth noting for this clone: The read ends 3 residues before the CDR3 terminus; that terminus is restored from the germline J gene. V usage is TRBV7-6 and J usage is TRBJ2-1; 10 bases agree with TRBD1. Trimming removed 4 bases from V and 1 base from J; junction bases left unmatched: 1. Germline V gene data show CDR1 as SGHVS and CDR2 as FNYEAQ. The CDR3 covers 15 residues. Incomplete CDR3 DNA: TGTGCCAGCAGCTCGGGACAGGGGTCCTACAATGAG. Its protein product is CASSSGQGSYNE. The whole CDR3 protein reads CASSSGQGSYNEQFF.

As concerns this clone: The read falls 3 residues short of the CDR3 end, and the missing part is taken from the germline J gene. The rearrangement joins TRBV18 to TRBJ2-2; TRBD2 is a possible D gene (6 bases). Germline-derived CDR1 and CDR2 are KGHSH and LQKENI. The CDR3 extends over 16 amino acids. V was clipped by 3 bases and J by 2 bases, with 13 bases between them. The part of the CDR3 DNA that was read is TGTGCCAGCTCACCCAGTGGAGGGTATAACACCGGGGAG. Residues: CASSPSGGYNTGE. The CDR3 reads in full as CASSPSGGYNTGELFF.

About this clone itself: The sequenced fragment ends 3 residues before the CDR3 boundary, so the rest is inferred from the germline J gene. The chain recombines TRBV5-1 with TRBJ1-2; 7 nucleotides match TRBD1. This CDR3 region has 15 residues. The V segment lost 5 bases and the J segment 5 bases; nucleotides outside the gene matches: 12. Germline-derived CDR1 and CDR2 are SGHRS and YFSETQ. The covered CDR3 bases are TGCGCCAGCAGGATAACAGGGGCGGAAAATTATGGC. Amino acids: CASRITGAENYG. The CDR3 in full is CASRITGAENYGYTF.

Regarding this clone: The read terminates 3 residues before the CDR3 end, so the remaining end is supplied by the germline J gene. The V call is TRBV7-9, the J call TRBJ1-2; D may be TRBD1 (5 bases). The length of the CDR3 is 14 residues. CDR1 is SEHNR, CDR2 FQNEAQ, per germline (reference sequence). CDR3 loop: CASSSATGVFGYTF. The CDR3 bases that were read are TGTGCCAGCAGCTCGGCAACAGGAGTATTCGGC.

On this clone: The read is 3 residues too short to cover the CDR3 end, so that end is filled in from the germline J gene. The chain links TRBV18 to TRBJ2-3, with 7 bases matching TRBD2. CDR3 size: 14 residues. Germline CDR1 KGHSH, CDR2 LQKENI. The sequenced CDR3 bases are TGTGCCAGCTCGCCCACGGGGGGAGGAGAGACG. This encodes CASSPTGGGET. The complete CDR3 reads CASSPTGGGETQYF. Full variable domain (rest looked up from reference TRBV18 and TRBJ2-3): NAGVMQNPRHLVRRRGQEARLRCSPMKGHSHVYWYRQLPEEGLKFMVYLQKENIIDESGMPKERFSAEFPKEGPSILRIQQVVRGDSAAYFCASSPTGGGETQYFGPGTRLTVL.

Comments on this clone: Read sequence stops 3 residues before the CDR3 end, and the germline J gene provides the missing end. V is TRBV7-2 and J is TRBJ1-2; tentative D call: TRBD1 (5 bases). The V gene's germline CDR1 is SGHTA and CDR2 FQGNSA. The germline V and J ends were trimmed by 1 base and 5 bases, with 8 bases remaining between them. This CDR3 is 13 amino acids long. CDR3 protein: CASSLGRQYGYTF. The CDR3 bases that were read are TGTGCCAGCAGCTTAGGGAGACAGTATGGC.

Points on this clone: The read falls 3 residues short of the CDR3 end, and the missing part is taken from the germline J gene. This sequence joins TRBV18 and TRBJ1-2; D perhaps matches TRBD1 (5 bases). CDR3 length equals 15 residues. Germline CDR1 is KGHSH and CDR2 is LQKENI. CDR3 DNA (partial): TGTGCCAGCTCAACCCAGGGATTCTCCTACAATGAC. It is translated as CASSTQGFSYND. The full CDR3 protein reads CASSTQGFSYNDYTF.

Turning to this clone: The read gets to within 3 residues of the CDR3 end, and the germline J gene fills in the rest. The gene calls are TRBV20-1 and TRBJ2-1, with TRBD2 matching 8 bases. Germline V lookup: CDR1 DFQATT, CDR2 SNEGSKA (reference sequence). The ends lost 3 bases at V and 1 base at J; junction bases unmatched: 8. The CDR3 has 16 amino acids. The CDR3 reads CSASDPGLGSYNEQFF. The covered CDR3 bases are TGCAGTGCTAGCGACCCGGGACTAGGTTCCTACAATGAG.